These 16 T cell receptor beta chains share one sample of origin, sequenced in a study of blood T cell repertoires in COVID-19. Data came from immunoSEQ multiplex PCR; TCRdb stores just in-frame clones and leaves some out. The table has 250,000 or so clones, approximately 90% seen once; the top ten hold approximately 2.9%. Sequencing used PBMCs or T cells enriched from blood (not recorded which). These receptors all come from a man aged 40-49 years who had been exposed to COVID-19.

The genes are TRBV7-3 and TRBJ1-5, with TRBD1 identical over 8 bases. Germline values: CDR1 SGHTA, CDR2 FQGTGA. The CDR3 runs to 14 residues. V trimming: 5 bases; J trimming: 6 bases; junction bases outside the gene matches: 6. In nucleotides, the CDR3 is TGTGCCAGCAGCGACCAGGGGGCGGGTCAGCCCCAGCATTTT. This translates into CASSDQGAGQPQHF.

The gene calls are TRBV4-1 and TRBJ2-7; tentatively, D is TRBD2 (6 bases). There are 17 residues in the CDR3. V was pared by 0 bases and J by 5 bases, with 20 bases between. Germline CDR1 and CDR2: MGHRA and YSYEKL. DNA of the CDR3: TGCGCCAGCAGCCAAGATGTCAACGGGAGAAGTATTCACGAGCAGTACTTC. It translates to CASSQDVNGRSIHEQYF.

The sample holds one count of this clone. The V call is TRBV3-1 (or the pseudogene TRBV3-2), the J call TRBJ2-3; D not certain. The germline CDR1 and CDR2 sequences are LGHDT and YNNKEL (reference sequence). Between the trimmed V and J ends, which lost 5 bases and 2 bases, there was a span of 20 bases. The CDR3 totals 17 residues. The CDR3 nucleotides read TGTGCCAGCAGCATCCGGGTCCCCATCTTTCACACAGATACGCAGTATTTT. It translates to CASSIRVPIFHTDTQYF.

The V gene is TRBV27, the J gene TRBJ2-5, with 12 positions matching TRBD1. There are 16 residues in the CDR3. CDR1 is MNHEY and CDR2 is SMNVEV in the germline V gene (reference sequence). Trimming took 8 bases from V and 2 from J; bases not matched to a gene: 9. CDR3 sequence reads: CASLGTGGLGQETQYF. CDR3 in DNA: TGTGCCAGCCTCGGGACAGGGGGCTTGGGGCAAGAGACCCAGTACTTC.

The CDR3 reads CASSPGTALKSYEQYF. The CDR3 DNA is TGTGCCAGCAGCCCCGGGACAGCACTAAAATCCTACGAGCAGTACTTC. V and J are TRBV9 and TRBJ2-7, with TRBD1 matching over 7 bases. Per the germline V gene, CDR1 is SGDLS and CDR2 is YYNGEE. V lost 4 bases and J lost 1; bases outside the gene matches: 11. The CDR3 contains 16 residues.

The V and J genes are TRBV19 and TRBJ2-2; 9 nucleotides align to TRBD2. With V trimmed by 5 bases and J by 8 bases, 3 bases remained unmatched. Germline V CDR1 and CDR2: LNHDA, SQIVND (reference sequence). The CDR3 extends over 13 amino acids. CDR3: CASSPLAGGELFF. The CDR3 region has the DNA TGTGCCAGTAGTCCTCTAGCGGGAGGGGAGCTGTTTTTT. The full variable domain, in which reference TRBV19 and TRBJ2-2 provide the parts outside the CDR3, is DGGITQSPKYLFRKEGQNVTLSCEQNLNHDAMYWYRQDPGQGLRLIYYSQIVNDFQKGDIAEGYSVSREKKESFPLTVTSAQKNPTAFYLCASSPLAGGELFFGEGSRLTVL.

The genes are TRBV6-2 or TRBV6-3 and TRBJ1-1; possible D gene TRBD1, 5 bases. CDR3 size: 16 residues. In germline, CDR1 is MNHEY, CDR2 SVGEGT. The ends were cut back, 2 bases at V and 0 bases at J, with 13 bases in the middle. The CDR3 loop is CASSYREGTLNTEAFF. The CDR3 region has the DNA TGTGCCAGCAGTTACCGGGAGGGGACCCTGAACACTGAAGCTTTCTTT.

The V call is TRBV6-2 or TRBV6-3, the J call TRBJ2-3; D remains unclear. The germline V gene encodes CDR1 MNHEY and CDR2 SVGEGT. The CDR3 is made up of 14 amino acids. Trimming took off 2 bases at V and 2 bases at J, with 8 bases between the two ends. The CDR3 DNA follows: TGTGCCAGCAGTTACGCGGTCAACACAGATACGCAGTATTTT. This sequence encodes CASSYAVNTDTQYF.

The V gene is TRBV18, the J gene TRBJ2-3, with a weak D call TRBD1 (7 bases). The V and J ends lost 3 bases and 6 bases respectively, with 19 bases between them. Germline V CDR1 and CDR2: KGHSH, LQKENI. The CDR3 covers 16 residues. The DNA for the CDR3 is TGTGCCAGCTCACCTCAGGGGGGCAGGCGCCCGGATACGCAGTATTTT. This gives the protein CASSPQGGRRPDTQYF.

V usage is TRBV27 and J usage is TRBJ2-3, with TRBD2 matching 10 bases. V trimming: 3 bases; J trimming: 2 bases; junction bases outside the gene matches: 17. The CDR3 has 20 amino acids. From germline, CDR1 is MNHEY and CDR2 SMNVEV (reference sequence). CDR3 amino acids: CASSFVLEPPAGGSTDTQYF. For the CDR3, the DNA is TGTGCCAGCAGTTTCGTCCTCGAACCTCCAGCGGGAGGGTCCACAGATACGCAGTATTTT.

This clone occurred a few times. The rearrangement uses TRBV29-1 and TRBJ2-5; TRBD1 matches 10 bases. CDR3 length equals 13 residues. J lost 5 bases, V lost 3 bases, and 3 bases had no gene match. Germline CDR1 and CDR2: SQVTM and ANQGSEA. The CDR3, as DNA: TGCAGCGTTGAGGGACAGGGGTGGGAGACCCAGTACTTC. Amino acids: CSVEGQGWETQYF.

This clone has only one observation. The chain carries TRBV5-1 and TRBJ2-2; TRBD1 might be the D (6 bases). The CDR3 has 19 residues. The ends were cut back, 0 bases at V and 0 bases at J, with 18 bases in the middle. Germline V gives CDR1 SGHRS, CDR2 YFSETQ. The CDR3: CASSLAGQPLLSNTGELFF. Here the CDR3 DNA reads TGCGCCAGCAGCTTGGCCGGACAGCCTCTCCTCTCGAACACCGGGGAGCTGTTTTTT.

This chain uses TRBV27 with TRBJ2-3; TRBD1 agrees at 9 bases. Unmatched junction bases numbered 5, after V lost 5 bases and J lost 2 bases. The CDR3 is 15 amino acids. Germline loops: CDR1 MNHEY, CDR2 SMNVEV (reference sequence). Here the CDR3 reads CASSTGGVYTDTQYF. CDR3 DNA: TGTGCCAGCAGTACAGGGGGCGTTTACACAGATACGCAGTATTTT.

The CDR3 protein is CASSKGTSNTEAFF. The CDR3 coding sequence is TGTGCCAGTAGTAAGGGGACAAGTAACACTGAAGCTTTCTTT. The chain has TRBV19 and TRBJ1-1; weak D call: TRBD1 (6 bases). There are 14 residues in the CDR3. The ends were cut back, 4 bases at V and 2 bases at J, with 11 bases in the middle. Germline CDR1 reads LNHDA; CDR2 reads SQIVND (reference sequence).

This chain joins TRBV7-9 and TRBJ2-1, with a tentative D call TRBD2 (6 bases). The CDR3 covers 14 residues. Germline CDR1 SEHNR, CDR2 FQNEAQ (reference sequence). Between the trimmed V and J ends, which lost 1 base and 5 bases, there was a span of 9 bases. CDR3 residues: CASSLDGSHNEQFF. The DNA of the CDR3 is TGTGCCAGCAGCTTAGACGGGAGCCACAATGAGCAGTTCTTC.

The chain employs TRBV28 and TRBJ2-1, with no clear D. Per the germline V gene, CDR1 is MDHEN and CDR2 is SYDVKM. This CDR3 has 13 amino acids. Trimming left V 7 bases short and J 0 bases short, with 7 bases between. The CDR3 loop reads CASIGFSYNEQFF. The CDR3 DNA is TGTGCCAGCATCGGGTTCTCCTACAATGAGCAGTTCTTC.